The clone carrying this T cell receptor beta chain was observed a handful of times. Its specificity is not known. Between the trimmed V and J ends, which lost 4 bases and 1 base, there was a span of 10 bases. The germline gives CDR1 MGHRA, CDR2 YSYEKL. The length of the CDR3 is 14 residues. The sequenced template was cDNA made from the entire isolated RNA. The repertoire was sequenced with immunoSEQ multiplex PCR; TCRdb's copy has only in-frame clones and lacks some. This sample yields around 600,000 clones, of which around 11% are seen a single time; around 0.12% belongs to the top ten. These data originate in a study of beta chain features in type 1 diabetes. Points from the study as a whole: Shortening of TCRB CDR3s, moderate but significant, appeared in all four CD4+ subsets of Type 1 diabetes patients. The similarity of naive, central memory and Treg TCRB repertoires appeared greater among patients than among healthy donors.

Based on CD45RO/CCR7/CD25/CD127/CD95/CD27, CD4+ regulatory, stem cell-like memory, naive and central memory cells were sorted. The specimen was naive CD4+ T cells from blood. The TCR sequence derives from a man younger than 45 with type 1 diabetes. The gene calls are TRBV4-1 and TRBJ1-1; D is ambiguous. The CDR3 region has the DNA TGCGCCAGCAGCCCACTAAATTCGAACACTGAAGCTTTCTTT. It is translated as CASSPLNSNTEAFF.